The entry below gives a single T cell receptor (beta chain) sequence along with its context. Its antigen is unknown. The data stem from a study of STAT3 mutations in large granular lymphocyte leukemia. About 40,000 productive templates were obtained per sample on average. Assay used: immunoSEQ multiplex PCR; TCRdb lists only in-frame clones, some missing. In the table there are 4,000 to 6,000 clones, around 70% of which are singletons. Trimming removed 7 bases from V and 5 bases from J; junction bases left unmatched: 11. The V gene's germline CDR1 is MNHEY and CDR2 SMNVEV (reference sequence). CDR3 size: 15 residues. Overall study findings and caveats: At least one immunodominant TCR beta clonotype appeared in every T-cell large granular lymphocyte leukemia patient.

The V call is TRBV27, the J call TRBJ2-1; 7 bases map to TRBD1. This TCR came from a human donor with T large granular lymphocyte leukemia. Some clones in this sample may be carry-over from other donors' samples. The sequencing sample was made of PBMCs. CDR3 in DNA: TGTGCCAGCACCTTCATCGGGACAGATAACAATGAGCAGTTCTTC. Encoded protein: CASTFIGTDNNEQFF.